This passage covers 30 T cell receptor beta chains from one sample sequenced in a study of T cell clonotyping in hematopoietic cell transplantation. Profiling relied on immunoSEQ multiplex PCR, and the TCRdb table lists in-frame clones only, not all of them. The table has some 29,000 clones, 80% to 95% seen once. The starting material was PBMCs, obtained 100 days after allogeneic stem cell transplant. The receptors come from a female patient in her fifties or sixties who had an allogeneic stem cell transplant from a related donor, so the T cells may come from the graft donor. Some clones in this sample may be carry-over from other donors' samples.

V gene TRBV6-6 combines with J gene TRBJ2-1; D call uncertain. The CDR3 has 12 amino acids. Per germline, CDR1 MNHNY and CDR2 SVGAGI (reference sequence). The V end was cut by 3 bases, the J end by 5 bases, with 5 bases between. CDR3 loop: CASSYLHNEQFF. CDR3 sequence (DNA): TGTGCCAGCAGTTATCTACACAATGAGCAGTTCTTC.

CDR3 bases: TGCGCCAGCAGCTTGGGAGGTAGCGGGGTCCAAGAGACCCAGTACTTC. Translated: CASSLGGSGVQETQYF. V is TRBV5-1 and J is TRBJ2-5, with TRBD2 matching over 8 bases. Looked up from germline, CDR1 is SGHRS and CDR2 is YFSETQ. The CDR3 has 16 amino acids. The V and J ends lost 0 bases and 1 base, in that order; junction bases with no gene match: 5.

The rearrangement joins TRBV5-1 to TRBJ1-4; D unclear. Trimming pared 1 base from V and 4 bases from J, leaving 14 bases between. There are 16 residues in the CDR3. The germline V gene has CDR1 SGHRS and CDR2 YFSETQ. The CDR3 spells CASSLNQAFDNEKLFF. The CDR3 bases are TGCGCCAGCAGCTTGAATCAGGCCTTCGATAATGAAAAACTGTTTTTT.

The V and J genes are TRBV27 and TRBJ1-1; TRBD1 might be the D (5 bases). CDR1 and CDR2 (germline): MNHEY, SMNVEV (reference sequence). Trimming cost V 8 bases and J 1 base, with 23 bases left between them. The CDR3 has 17 amino acids. CDR3 coding DNA: TGTGCCAGCGTCGGGGGATGGCAGGGCCTTAAGAACACTGAAGCTTTCTTT. It specifies CASVGGWQGLKNTEAFF.

This chain joins TRBV2 and TRBJ1-5, with 9 bases that match TRBD1. The CDR3 sequence is 13 residues long. Germline V CDR1 and CDR2: SNHLY, FYNNEI. V lost 6 bases, J lost 5 bases, and 2 bases stayed unmatched. In DNA, the CDR3 is TGTGCCAGCAGGGACAGGGGCGATCAGCCCCAGCATTTT. Encoded protein: CASRDRGDQPQHF.

The chain couples TRBV4-1 to TRBJ1-4; weak D call: TRBD1 (5 bases). The CDR3 has 15 amino acids. Trimming removed 1 base from V and 8 bases from J, with 14 bases in between. Germline V gene sequence: CDR1 MGHRA, CDR2 YSYEKL. This chain's CDR3 is CASSQVRGSREKLFF. CDR3 sequence (DNA): TGCGCCAGCAGCCAAGTGAGGGGAAGTCGGGAAAAACTGTTTTTT.

The chain links TRBV5-1 to TRBJ1-2; 7 bases align to TRBD1. The CDR3 spans 15 residues. Per germline, CDR1 SGHRS and CDR2 YFSETQ. Trimming cost V 4 bases and J 4 bases; bases outside gene matches: 10. The CDR3 loop reads CASSKDRSVGYGYTF. The CDR3, as DNA: TGCGCCAGCAGCAAGGACAGGTCCGTGGGCTATGGCTACACCTTC.

In this sample, this clone turned up once. In nucleotides, the CDR3 is TGTGCCAGCAGCGTTGGGACAGGGGAGTGGGACGAGCAGTACTTC. Translation: CASSVGTGEWDEQYF. The chain combines TRBV11-2 with TRBJ2-7, with 10 bases that match TRBD1. Germline trimming cut 5 bases from V and 5 bases from J; bases unmatched to any gene: 9. Germline-derived CDR1 and CDR2 are SGHAT and FQNNGV. The CDR3 spans 15 residues. Variable domain in full (rest from reference TRBV11-2 and TRBJ2-7): EAGVAQSPRYKIIEKRQSVAFWCNPISGHATLYWYQQILGQGPKLLIQFQNNGVVDDSQLPKDRFSAERLKGVDSTLKIQPAKLEDSAVYLCASSVGTGEWDEQYFGPGTRLTVT.

This rearrangement joins TRBV6-4 to TRBJ2-7; no clear D gene. The germline V gene has CDR1 MRHNA and CDR2 SNTAGT. Deletions cut 6 bases from V and 0 bases from J, with 12 bases between. The CDR3 extends over 14 amino acids. In nucleotides, the CDR3 is TGTGCCAGCAGGCCCCAGCCCCTCTCCTACGAGCAGTACTTC. It is translated as CASRPQPLSYEQYF.

V usage is TRBV10-3 and J usage is TRBJ2-1, with D tentatively TRBD2 (6 bases). CDR1 is ENHRY, CDR2 SYGVKD, per germline. Deletions cut 2 bases from V and 0 bases from J, with 8 bases between. CDR3 length: 15 residues. DNA for the CDR3: TGTGCCATCAGTGAGGGAGGGTCCTCCTACAATGAGCAGTTCTTC. This gives the protein CAISEGGSSYNEQFF.

V and J are TRBV11-2 and TRBJ2-3; D is uncertain. The CDR3 consists of 13 residues. Germline V gene lookup returns CDR1 SGHAT and CDR2 FQNNGV. The V end was cut by 0 bases, the J end by 7 bases, with 8 bases between. The CDR3 is CASSLESLYTQYF. CDR3 bases: TGTGCCAGCAGCTTAGAGTCTTTGTATACGCAGTATTTT.

In this sample, this clone turned up once. The chain has TRBV2 and TRBJ2-5; the match to TRBD2 covers 8 bases. V shed 2 bases, J shed 1 base, and the junction held 3 bases outside the gene matches. This CDR3 is 15 amino acids long. The germline CDR1 and CDR2 sequences are SNHLY and FYNNEI. The CDR3 DNA is TGTGCCAGCAGTGAACTAGCGGGCTTCCAAGAGACCCAGTACTTC. As protein: CASSELAGFQETQYF.

The chain employs TRBV18 and TRBJ1-1, with 8 positions matching TRBD1. V lost 2 bases, J lost 7 bases, and 9 bases stayed unmatched. This CDR3 spans 15 amino acids. Germline CDR1 and CDR2: KGHSH and LQKENI. The CDR3 loop is CASSPRWTGNDEAFF. CDR3 nucleotide sequence: TGTGCCAGCTCACCAAGATGGACAGGGAATGATGAAGCTTTCTTT.

The V call is TRBV5-1, the J call TRBJ2-7; tentative D call: TRBD1 (6 bases). This CDR3 is 14 amino acids long. The germline V gene has CDR1 SGHRS and CDR2 YFSETQ. The germline V and J ends were trimmed by 7 bases and 5 bases, with 19 bases remaining between them. In DNA, the CDR3 is TGCGCCAGCGCGGACAGTGGGGCCTTAAACGAGCAGTACTTC. Protein sequence: CASADSGALNEQYF. The full variable domain, its missing parts supplied by reference TRBV5-1 and TRBJ2-7, is KAGVTQTPRYLIKTRGQQVTLSCSPISGHRSVSWYQQTPGQGLQFLFEYFSETQRNKGNFPGRFSGRQFSNSRSEMNVSTLELGDSALYLCASADSGALNEQYFGPGTRLTVT.

The chain employs TRBV14 and TRBJ2-7; the D is unclear. V lost 0 bases to trimming and J lost 2 bases, with 11 bases between them. The CDR3 is 15 residues long. Germline CDR1 and CDR2: SGHDN and FVKESK. The CDR3 region is CASSQDAENAYEQYF. For the CDR3, the DNA is TGTGCCAGCAGCCAAGATGCCGAAAACGCCTACGAGCAGTACTTC.

J is TRBJ1-5 and V is TRBV5-8, with D possibly TRBD1 on 6 matching bases. Germline V gene data show CDR1 as SGHTS and CDR2 as YDEGEE. This CDR3 spans 14 amino acids. The V gene lost 7 bases and the J gene lost 1 base, with 12 bases spanning the gap. CDR3 nucleotide sequence: TGTGCCAGCGAAAGAGGACAGAGCAATCAGCCCCAGCATTTT. Amino acid sequence: CASERGQSNQPQHF. Full variable domain (missing parts from reference TRBV5-8 and TRBJ1-5): EAGVTQSPTHLIKTRGQQATLRCSPISGHTSVYWYQQALGLGLQFLLWYDEGEERNRGNFPPRFSGRQFPNYSSELNVNALELEDSALYLCASERGQSNQPQHFGDGTRLSIL.

In this sample, this clone turned up once. The V gene is TRBV7-2, the J gene TRBJ2-5, with 9 nucleotides matching TRBD2. The CDR3 length is 14 residues. V was pared by 5 bases and J by 3 bases, with 4 bases of the junction left unmatched. In germline, CDR1 is SGHTA, CDR2 FQGNSA. The CDR3 is CASSGRGGKETQYF. The CDR3 DNA follows: TGTGCCAGCAGCGGGCGGGGGGGCAAAGAGACCCAGTACTTC. Combining the CDR3 with reference TRBV7-2 and TRBJ2-5 gives the whole variable domain GAGVSQSPSNKVTEKGKDVELRCDPISGHTALYWYRQSLGQGLEFLIYFQGNSAPDKSGLPSDRFSAERTGGSVSTLTIQRTQQEDSAVYLCASSGRGGKETQYFGPGTRLLVL.

The CDR3 coding sequence is TGTGCCAGCAGTACAACAGGGGGTCATCAGCCCCAGCATTTT. Its translation: CASSTTGGHQPQHF. J is TRBJ1-5 and V is TRBV6-1, with 8 bases fitting TRBD1. J lost 5 bases, V lost 5 bases, and 5 bases had no gene match. The CDR3 is 14 residues long. The germline CDR1 and CDR2 sequences are MNHNS and SASEGT.

The chain links TRBV7-2 to TRBJ2-3; the D is unclear. This CDR3 has 13 amino acids. V lost 10 bases and J lost 6, with 17 bases in between. CDR1 is SGHTA and CDR2 is FQGNSA in the germline V gene. CDR3 DNA sequence: TGTGCCACCACCGTGACCTACGCGGATACGCAGTATTTT. This gives the protein CATTVTYADTQYF.

The chain has TRBV18 and TRBJ1-6, with D unresolved. With 3 bases removed from V and 7 bases from J, the gap between germline ends came to 4 bases. The germline CDR1 and CDR2 sequences are KGHSH and LQKENI. The CDR3 is 12 residues long. CDR3 loop: CASSPGNSPLHF. The CDR3 bases are TGTGCCAGCTCACCGGGGAATTCACCCCTCCACTTT.

The V call is TRBV10-3, the J call TRBJ1-5; 8 positions agree with TRBD1. This CDR3 has 14 residues. Germline V gene data show CDR1 as ENHRY and CDR2 as SYGVKD. Trimming cost V 10 bases and J 2 bases; bases outside gene matches: 7. DNA for the CDR3: TGTGCCACGGCAGGACAGGGAGGCAATCAGCCCCAGCATTTT. Translated, it gives CATAGQGGNQPQHF.

A few counts support this clone. The chain links TRBV19 to TRBJ1-2; 7 bases are a match to TRBD1. Trimming cost V 5 bases and J 8 bases; bases outside gene matches: 11. The CDR3 totals 14 residues. The V gene's germline CDR1 is LNHDA and CDR2 SQIVND (reference sequence). Here the CDR3 reads CASSAGTAGGGYTF. The CDR3 DNA is TGTGCCAGTAGTGCCGGGACAGCGGGGGGAGGCTACACCTTC.

The rearrangement joins TRBV19 to TRBJ1-6, with a possible D match to TRBD1 (6 bases). Germline CDR1 LNHDA, CDR2 SQIVND (reference sequence). This CDR3 region has 18 residues. The V end lost 3 bases, the J end lost 7 bases, and 22 bases lay between the germline ends. CDR3 residues: CASSILRGTRRANSPLHF. CDR3 in DNA: TGTGCCAGTAGTATCTTGAGGGGGACAAGACGGGCCAATTCACCCCTCCACTTT.

V usage is TRBV9 and J usage is TRBJ2-5; 8 bases line up with TRBD2. Germline-derived CDR1 and CDR2 are SGDLS and YYNGEE. J lost 6 bases, V lost 7 bases, and 8 bases had no gene match. CDR3 length: 13 residues. The CDR3 loop is CASSGGAGKTQYF. DNA for the CDR3: TGTGCCAGCTCGGGGGGGGCCGGGAAGACCCAGTACTTC. The entire variable domain, with the rest obtained from reference TRBV9 and TRBJ2-5, is as follows: DSGVTQTPKHLITATGQRVTLRCSPRSGDLSVYWYQQSLDQGLQFLIQYYNGEERAKGNILERFSAQQFPDLHSELNLSSLELGDSALYFCASSGGAGKTQYFGPGTRLLVL.

This clone was recorded a few times. The chain has TRBV30 and TRBJ2-7, with D possibly being TRBD1 (6 bases). In germline, CDR1 is GTSNPN, CDR2 SVGIG (reference sequence). V was clipped by 5 bases and J by 7 bases, with 15 bases between them. The CDR3 is 12 amino acids. The CDR3 DNA follows: TGTGCCTGGGGGGGCAGTCCGGGGGAGCAGTACTTC. This gives the protein CAWGGSPGEQYF.

The chain combines TRBV19 with TRBJ1-1; 7 nucleotides agree with TRBD1. This CDR3 is built from 16 residues. Looked up from germline, CDR1 is LNHDA and CDR2 is SQIVND (reference sequence). The junction had 9 bases not matched to a gene; V was cut back by 5 bases and J by 0 bases. The CDR3 is CASSGSGGRMNTEAFF. CDR3 nucleotides: TGTGCCAGTAGTGGATCAGGGGGGAGGATGAACACTGAAGCTTTCTTT.

V is TRBV2 and J is TRBJ1-2, with D possibly matching TRBD1 (5 bases). This CDR3 spans 15 amino acids. Trimming cost V 1 base and J 8 bases, with 17 bases left between them. CDR1 SNHLY and CDR2 FYNNEI come from the germline V gene. CDR3 DNA sequence: TGTGCCAGCAGTGAAGTTGAGGGGTGGTCGCTAGGCTACACCTTC. The encoded protein is CASSEVEGWSLGYTF.

This CDR3 is CASSKISGQGPDTQYF. In DNA form, the CDR3 reads TGTGCCAGCAGCAAAATATCGGGACAGGGACCAGATACGCAGTATTTT. This sequence joins TRBV7-3 and TRBJ2-3; 9 bases map to TRBD1. CDR1 SGHTA and CDR2 FQGTGA come from the germline V gene. This CDR3 has 16 amino acids. V lost 5 bases to trimming and J lost 4 bases; unmatched junction nucleotides: 10.

This clone came up a few times. As DNA, the CDR3 is TGCGCCAGCAGCTCGGGACTAGCGGGGGCCGGGTCCTACAATGAGCAGTTCTTC. This gives the protein CASSSGLAGAGSYNEQFF. J is TRBJ2-1 and V is TRBV5-1, with 14 bases fitting TRBD2. V lost 3 bases to trimming and J lost 1 base; unmatched junction nucleotides: 6. Germline CDR1 is SGHRS and CDR2 is YFSETQ. The CDR3 covers 18 residues.

The chain recombines TRBV19 with TRBJ1-5, with D perhaps matching TRBD1 (6 bases). The germline gives CDR1 LNHDA, CDR2 SQIVND (reference sequence). This CDR3 contains 14 residues. V was cut by 7 bases and J by 1 base, with 11 bases left in between. The CDR3 coding sequence is TGTGCCAGTAAGAACAGGGAAAGCAATCAGCCCCAGCATTTT. As protein: CASKNRESNQPQHF.